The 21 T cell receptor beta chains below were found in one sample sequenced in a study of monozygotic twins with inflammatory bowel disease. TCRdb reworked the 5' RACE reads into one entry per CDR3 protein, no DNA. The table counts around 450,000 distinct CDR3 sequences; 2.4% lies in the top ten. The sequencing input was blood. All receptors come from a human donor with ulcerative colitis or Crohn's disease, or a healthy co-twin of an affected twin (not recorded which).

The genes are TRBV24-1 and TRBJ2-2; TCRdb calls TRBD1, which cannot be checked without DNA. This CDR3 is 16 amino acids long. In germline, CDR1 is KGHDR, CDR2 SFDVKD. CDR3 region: CATSDQGVGPAGELFF.

The CDR3 sequence is CASLLEGLDPYGYTF. This chain joins TRBV6-1 and TRBJ1-2. The CDR3 runs 15 residues. Germline lookup yields CDR1 MNHNS and CDR2 SASEGT.

This CDR3 is CASRQGPLSDEQFF. This sequence joins TRBV7-3 and TRBJ2-1; TCRdb outputs TRBD1, but without DNA this stays unchecked. Germline V lookup: CDR1 SGHTA, CDR2 FQGTGA. CDR3 length equals 14 residues. Drawing the rest from reference TRBV7-3 and TRBJ2-1, the complete variable domain is GAGVSQTPSNKVTEKGKYVELRCDPISGHTALYWYRQSLGQGPEFLIYFQGTGAADDSGLPNDRFFAVRPEGSVSTLKIQRTERGDSAVYLCASRQGPLSDEQFFGPGTRLTVL.

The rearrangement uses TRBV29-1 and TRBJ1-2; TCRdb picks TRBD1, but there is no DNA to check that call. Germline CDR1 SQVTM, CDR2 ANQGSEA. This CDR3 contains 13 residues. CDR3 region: CSVGAGGGYGYTF.

The CDR3 sequence: CASTPLLGNTIYF. J is TRBJ1-3 and V is TRBV6-5; TCRdb's D call, TRBD1, is unchecked because there is no DNA. CDR3 length equals 13 residues. Germline V gene lookup returns CDR1 MNHEY and CDR2 SVGAGI.

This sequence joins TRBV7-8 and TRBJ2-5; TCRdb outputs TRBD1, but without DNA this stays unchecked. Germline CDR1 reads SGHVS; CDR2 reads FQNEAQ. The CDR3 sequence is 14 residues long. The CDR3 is CASSQGGQAIFQYF.

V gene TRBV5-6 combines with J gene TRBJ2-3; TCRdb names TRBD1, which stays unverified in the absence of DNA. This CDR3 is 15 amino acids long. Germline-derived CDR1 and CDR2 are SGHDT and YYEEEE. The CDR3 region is CASMGTEGGTDTQYF.

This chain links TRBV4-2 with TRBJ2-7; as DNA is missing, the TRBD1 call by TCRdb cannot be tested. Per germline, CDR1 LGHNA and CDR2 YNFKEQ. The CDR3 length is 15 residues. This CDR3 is CASSQLGGPGGGLYF.

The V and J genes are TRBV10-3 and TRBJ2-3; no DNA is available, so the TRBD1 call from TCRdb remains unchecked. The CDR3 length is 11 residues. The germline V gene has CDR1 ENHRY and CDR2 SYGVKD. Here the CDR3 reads CAIGRGDTQYF.

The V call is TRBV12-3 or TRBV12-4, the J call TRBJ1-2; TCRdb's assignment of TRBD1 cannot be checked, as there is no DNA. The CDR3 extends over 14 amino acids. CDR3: CASSLTGANYGYTF.

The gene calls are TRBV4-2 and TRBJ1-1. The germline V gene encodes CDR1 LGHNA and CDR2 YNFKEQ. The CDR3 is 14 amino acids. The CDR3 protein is CASSHWGVGSEAFF.

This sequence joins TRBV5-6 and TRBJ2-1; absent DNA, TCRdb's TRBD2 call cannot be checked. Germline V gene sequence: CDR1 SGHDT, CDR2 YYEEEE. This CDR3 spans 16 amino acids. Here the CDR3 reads CASSLSPSGSYNEQFF.

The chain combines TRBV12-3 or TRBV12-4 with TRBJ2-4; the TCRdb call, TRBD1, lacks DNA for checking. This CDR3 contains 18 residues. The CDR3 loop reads CASRDRDRGFLAKNIQYF.

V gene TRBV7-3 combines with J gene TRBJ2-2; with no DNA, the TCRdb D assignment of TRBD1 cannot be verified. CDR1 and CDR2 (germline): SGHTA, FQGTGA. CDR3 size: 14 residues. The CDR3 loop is CASSLNPGTGELFF.

CDR3 region: CASSAQGRSGELFF. The chain couples TRBV7-2 to TRBJ2-2; TCRdb proposes TRBD1, but this gene call is untestable without DNA. Germline values: CDR1 SGHTA, CDR2 FQGNSA. This CDR3 comprises 14 residues.

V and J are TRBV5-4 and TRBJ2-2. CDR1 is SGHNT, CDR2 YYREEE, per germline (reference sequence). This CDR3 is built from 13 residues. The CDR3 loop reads CASSFWNTGELFF.

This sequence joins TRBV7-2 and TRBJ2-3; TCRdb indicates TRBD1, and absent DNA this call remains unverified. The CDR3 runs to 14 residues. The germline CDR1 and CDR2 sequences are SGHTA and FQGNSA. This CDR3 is CASSPLSATDTQYF.

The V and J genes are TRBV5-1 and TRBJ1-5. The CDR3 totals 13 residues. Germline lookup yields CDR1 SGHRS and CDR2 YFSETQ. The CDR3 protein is CASSRTVGQPQHF.

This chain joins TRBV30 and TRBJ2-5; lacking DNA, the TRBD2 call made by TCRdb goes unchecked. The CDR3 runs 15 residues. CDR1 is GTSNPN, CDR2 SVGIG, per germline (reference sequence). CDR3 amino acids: CAWGGLAGAVETQYF.

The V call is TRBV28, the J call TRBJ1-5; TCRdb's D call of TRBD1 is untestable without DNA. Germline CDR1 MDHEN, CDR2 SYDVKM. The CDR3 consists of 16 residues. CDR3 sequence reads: CASGQVGGLGNQPQHF.

The CDR3 here is CSAPLRGEDGYTF. The chain employs TRBV20-1 and TRBJ1-2. CDR3 length equals 13 residues. Germline CDR1 DFQATT, CDR2 SNEGSKA (reference sequence).